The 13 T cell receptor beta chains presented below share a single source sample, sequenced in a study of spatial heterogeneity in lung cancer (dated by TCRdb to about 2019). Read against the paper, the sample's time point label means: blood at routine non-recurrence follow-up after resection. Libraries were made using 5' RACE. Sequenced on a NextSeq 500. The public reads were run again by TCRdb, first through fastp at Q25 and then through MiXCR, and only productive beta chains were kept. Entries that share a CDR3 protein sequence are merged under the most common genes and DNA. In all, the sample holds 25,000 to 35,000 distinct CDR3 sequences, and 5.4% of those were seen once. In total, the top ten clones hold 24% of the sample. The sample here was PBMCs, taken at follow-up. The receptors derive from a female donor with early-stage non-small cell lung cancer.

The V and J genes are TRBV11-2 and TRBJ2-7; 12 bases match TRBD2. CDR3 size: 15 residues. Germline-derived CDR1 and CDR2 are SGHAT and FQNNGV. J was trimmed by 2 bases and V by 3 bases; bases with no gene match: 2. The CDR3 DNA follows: TGTGCCAGCAGCTTCGGGACTAGCGGGCCCTACGAGCAGTACTTC. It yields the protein CASSFGTSGPYEQYF.

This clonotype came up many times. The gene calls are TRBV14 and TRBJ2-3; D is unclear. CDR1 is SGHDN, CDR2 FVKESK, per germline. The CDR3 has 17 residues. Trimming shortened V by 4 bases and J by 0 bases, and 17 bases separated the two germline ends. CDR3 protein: CASSRPLGGDSTDTQYF. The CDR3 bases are TGTGCCAGCAGCCGCCCCCTCGGCGGAGATAGCACAGATACGCAGTATTTT.

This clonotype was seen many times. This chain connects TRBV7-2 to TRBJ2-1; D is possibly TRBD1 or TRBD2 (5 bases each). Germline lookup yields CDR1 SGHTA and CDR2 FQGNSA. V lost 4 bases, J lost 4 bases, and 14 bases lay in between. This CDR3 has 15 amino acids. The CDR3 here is CASSSGTGMYNEQFF. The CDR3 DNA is TGTGCCAGCAGCTCCGGGACCGGTATGTACAATGAGCAGTTCTTC.

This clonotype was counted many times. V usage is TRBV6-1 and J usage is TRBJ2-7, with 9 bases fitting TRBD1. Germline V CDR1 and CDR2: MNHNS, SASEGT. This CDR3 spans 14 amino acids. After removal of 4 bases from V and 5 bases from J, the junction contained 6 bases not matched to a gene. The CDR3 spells CASSVRDRENEQYF. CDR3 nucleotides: TGTGCCAGCAGTGTCCGGGACAGGGAAAACGAGCAGTACTTC.

The CDR3 loop reads CASSLTAYEQYF. DNA of the CDR3: TGTGCCAGCAGTTTGACCGCATACGAGCAGTACTTC. The chain joins TRBV28 to TRBJ2-7, with D unresolved. V was pared by 3 bases and J by 4 bases, with 7 bases between. This CDR3 is 12 amino acids long. Germline CDR1 and CDR2: MDHEN and SYDVKM.

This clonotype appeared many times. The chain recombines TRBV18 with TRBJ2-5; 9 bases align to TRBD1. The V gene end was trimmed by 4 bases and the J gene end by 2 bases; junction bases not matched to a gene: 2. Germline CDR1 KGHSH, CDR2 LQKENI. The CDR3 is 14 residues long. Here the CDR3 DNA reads TGTGCCAGCTCACTTGACAGGGGGCAAGAGACCCAGTACTTC. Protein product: CASSLDRGQETQYF.

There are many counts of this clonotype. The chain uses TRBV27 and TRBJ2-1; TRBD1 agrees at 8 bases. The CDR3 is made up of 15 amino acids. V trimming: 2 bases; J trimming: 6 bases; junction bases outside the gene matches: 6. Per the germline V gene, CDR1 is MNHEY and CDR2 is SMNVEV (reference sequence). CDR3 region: CASSLQGARVNEQFF. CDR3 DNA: TGTGCCAGCAGTTTACAGGGGGCTAGGGTCAATGAGCAGTTCTTC.

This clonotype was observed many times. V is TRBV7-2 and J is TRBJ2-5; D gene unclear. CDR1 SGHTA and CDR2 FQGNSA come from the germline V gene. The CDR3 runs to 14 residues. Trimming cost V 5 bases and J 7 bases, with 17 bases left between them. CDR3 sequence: CASSRSNAPGTQYF. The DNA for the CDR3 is TGTGCCAGCAGCCGATCGAACGCGCCAGGGACCCAGTACTTC.

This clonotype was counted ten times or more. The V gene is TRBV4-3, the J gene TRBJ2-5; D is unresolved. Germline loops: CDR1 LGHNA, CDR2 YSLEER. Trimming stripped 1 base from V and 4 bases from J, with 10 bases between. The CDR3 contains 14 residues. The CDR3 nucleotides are TGCGCCAGCAGCCAAGGACTGGGAACAGAGACCCAGTACTTC. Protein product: CASSQGLGTETQYF.

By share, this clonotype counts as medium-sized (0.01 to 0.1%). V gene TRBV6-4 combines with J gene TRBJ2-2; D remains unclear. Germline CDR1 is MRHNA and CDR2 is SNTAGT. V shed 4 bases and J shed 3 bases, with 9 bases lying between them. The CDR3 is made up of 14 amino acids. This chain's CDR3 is CASSVSSDTGELFF. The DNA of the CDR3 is TGTGCCAGCAGTGTCTCTTCGGACACCGGGGAGCTGTTTTTT.

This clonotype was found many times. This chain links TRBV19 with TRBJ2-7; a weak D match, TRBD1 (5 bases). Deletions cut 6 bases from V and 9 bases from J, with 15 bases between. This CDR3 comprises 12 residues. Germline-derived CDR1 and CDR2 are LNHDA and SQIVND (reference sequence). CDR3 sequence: CASSDRRRGQYF. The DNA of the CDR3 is TGTGCCAGTAGCGACAGAAGGCGCGGGCAGTACTTC.

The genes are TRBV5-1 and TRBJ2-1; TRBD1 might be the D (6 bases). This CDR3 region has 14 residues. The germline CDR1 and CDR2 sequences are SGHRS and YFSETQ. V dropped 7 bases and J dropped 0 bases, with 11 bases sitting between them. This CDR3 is CASEGQSSYNEQFF. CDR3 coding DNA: TGCGCCAGCGAAGGACAGAGCTCCTACAATGAGCAGTTCTTC.

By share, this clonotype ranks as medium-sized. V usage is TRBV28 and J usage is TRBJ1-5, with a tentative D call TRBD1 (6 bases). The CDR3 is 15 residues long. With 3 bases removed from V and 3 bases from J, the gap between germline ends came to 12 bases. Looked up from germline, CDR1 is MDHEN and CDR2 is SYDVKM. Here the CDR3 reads CASSFAGVVNQPQHF. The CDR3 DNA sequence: TGTGCCAGCAGTTTTGCAGGGGTCGTCAATCAGCCCCAGCATTTT.